This TCR beta chain is from a study of healthy donors' naive CD4 and CD8 T cells. TCR libraries were built from approximately 520 ng of total RNA by linear amplification. TCRdb ran MiXCR on the reads and lists one entry per CDR3 protein. The sample holds 150,000 to 200,000 distinct CDR3 sequences, about 76% seen once. Source material: naive CD4+ and CD8+ T cells sorted from blood, pooled from several donors. This receptor was identified in a pool of human donors in good health; the sample pools cells from several healthy donors.

CDR3 loop: CSVVGDTSGRGYEQYF. CDR3 sequence (DNA): TGCAGCGTTGTGGGCGATACTAGCGGGAGGGGTTACGAGCAGTACTTC. The chain employs TRBV29-1 and TRBJ2-7, with 13 positions matching TRBD2. The CDR3 contains 16 residues. Germline V CDR1 and CDR2: SQVTM, ANQGSEA. V was pared by 4 bases and J by 4 bases, with 10 bases of the junction left unmatched.